This is a list of T cell receptor beta chains from one sample in a study of OX40 agonist ivuxolimab in advanced cancers. Libraries were prepared by immunoSEQ multiplex PCR; TCRdb keeps only in-frame clonotypes and omits some of them. The table lists about 70,000 clones, around 88% of them singletons. Here the sequenced sample was CD4+ or CD8+ T cells sorted from blood, taken in a trial of the OX40 agonist ivuxolimab. These receptors originate from an adult with an advanced solid tumor such as melanoma, head and neck, liver or kidney cancer. The CDR3 runs from the conserved cysteine through the conserved F or W. A D gene is named only where the DNA matches it firmly. The size entry is marked missing in some rows and otherwise reads once, few, many or a size class.

v_gene: TRBV30
d_gene: .
j_gene: TRBJ1-6
abundance: .
CDR3nt: TGTGCCTGGAGTGGTACCGGGACCTGGGGTTCACCCCTCCACTTT
CDR3aa: CAWSGTGTWGSPLHF

v_gene: TRBV5-1
d_gene: .
j_gene: TRBJ2-7
abundance: .
CDR3nt: TGCGCCAGCAGCTTCGGGGGAACCTACGAGCAGTACTTC
CDR3aa: CASSFGGTYEQYF

v_gene: TRBV5-1
d_gene: .
j_gene: TRBJ2-3
abundance: .
CDR3nt: TGCGCCAGCAGATCCCTGGGAGCGAGAAGCACAGATACGCAGTATTTT
CDR3aa: CASRSLGARSTDTQYF

v_gene: TRBV27
d_gene: TRBD2
j_gene: TRBJ2-1
abundance: .
CDR3nt: TGTGCCAGCAGCCAGAGGACTAGCGGGAGGGCCGGAGGGCAGTTCTTC
CDR3aa: CASSQRTSGRAGGQFF

v_gene: TRBV6-6
d_gene: TRBD2
j_gene: TRBJ2-2
abundance: .
CDR3nt: TGTGCCAGCACTCGACTAGCCCCGAACACCGGGGAGCTGTTTTTT
CDR3aa: CASTRLAPNTGELFF

v_gene: TRBV6-5
d_gene: .
j_gene: TRBJ1-5
abundance: once
CDR3nt: TGTGCCAGCAGTTACAGGCCAGATCAGCCCCAGCATTTT
CDR3aa: CASSYRPDQPQHF

v_gene: TRBV2
d_gene: TRBD2
j_gene: TRBJ2-1
abundance: .
CDR3nt: TGTGCCAGCAGGGTCGGGACTAGCGGGGGTGATGAGCAGTTCTTC
CDR3aa: CASRVGTSGGDEQFF

v_gene: TRBV12-5
d_gene: TRBD2
j_gene: TRBJ2-2
abundance: .
CDR3nt: TGTGCTAGTGGTCCTCGACTAGCGGGAGGGCCTGACACCGGGGAGCTGTTTTTT
CDR3aa: CASGPRLAGGPDTGELFF

v_gene: TRBV7-3
d_gene: .
j_gene: TRBJ2-1
abundance: .
CDR3nt: TGTGCCAGCAGCCCCAGGGCCGGCTCCTACAATGAGCAGTTCTTC
CDR3aa: CASSPRAGSYNEQFF

v_gene: TRBV18
d_gene: .
j_gene: TRBJ2-3
abundance: .
CDR3nt: TGTGCCAGCTCACCATCGGGTTTGGGAGATACGCAGTATTTT
CDR3aa: CASSPSGLGDTQYF

v_gene: TRBV5-1
d_gene: TRBD2
j_gene: TRBJ2-5
abundance: .
CDR3nt: TGCGCCAGCAGCTTGGCCGGGGGGGAATCGGAGACCCAGTACTTC
CDR3aa: CASSLAGGESETQYF

v_gene: TRBV4-2
d_gene: .
j_gene: TRBJ2-2
abundance: once
CDR3nt: TGTGCCAGCAGCAAATCAGAATCGGGCACCGGGGAGCTGTTTTTT
CDR3aa: CASSKSESGTGELFF

v_gene: TRBV6-6
d_gene: .
j_gene: TRBJ2-7
abundance: once
CDR3nt: TGTGCCAGCAGTTCGGCCGGGACGGTGTACGAGCAGTACTTC
CDR3aa: CASSSAGTVYEQYF

v_gene: TRBV2
d_gene: .
j_gene: TRBJ1-5
abundance: .
CDR3nt: TGTGCCAGCAGTGTTCGCACCCTCGTCGGTAGCCAGCCCCAGCATTTT
CDR3aa: CASSVRTLVGSQPQHF

v_gene: TRBV7-3
d_gene: .
j_gene: TRBJ2-3
abundance: .
CDR3nt: TGTGCCAGCAGCTTAGGAGAGGCTGATACGCAGTATTTT
CDR3aa: CASSLGEADTQYF

v_gene: TRBV5-6
d_gene: .
j_gene: TRBJ1-1
abundance: few
CDR3nt: TGTGCCAGCAGCCTAGGAGGGCTTGAAGCTTTCTTT
CDR3aa: CASSLGGLEAFF

v_gene: TRBV25-1
d_gene: .
j_gene: TRBJ1-6
abundance: .
CDR3nt: TGTGCCAGCAGTGAAGTGGGAGACTCACCCCTCCACTTT
CDR3aa: CASSEVGDSPLHF

v_gene: TRBV7-3
d_gene: .
j_gene: TRBJ1-2
abundance: .
CDR3nt: TGTGCCAGCAGCTTAACGGGGGGCCCGGACTATGGCTACACCTTC
CDR3aa: CASSLTGGPDYGYTF

v_gene: TRBV5-6
d_gene: .
j_gene: TRBJ1-1
abundance: .
CDR3nt: TGTGCCAGCAGCTTTGGGCAGGGAATGTCTGAAGCTTTCTTT
CDR3aa: CASSFGQGMSEAFF

v_gene: TRBV10-1
d_gene: .
j_gene: TRBJ2-2
abundance: .
CDR3nt: TGCGCCAGCAGTGACGGTTCTAGGGGGTTCGCCGGGGAGCTGTTTTTT
CDR3aa: CASSDGSRGFAGELFF

v_gene: TRBV9
d_gene: TRBD1
j_gene: TRBJ2-7
abundance: .
CDR3nt: TGTGCCAGCAGCGTAGCCCCACAGGGGGGCTCCTACGAGCAGTACTTC
CDR3aa: CASSVAPQGGSYEQYF

v_gene: TRBV11-2
d_gene: TRBD2
j_gene: TRBJ2-3
abundance: .
CDR3nt: TGTGCCAGCAGCCCCAGGGGACTAGCGGGGCGCTCTAGCACAGATACGCAGTATTTT
CDR3aa: CASSPRGLAGRSSTDTQYF

v_gene: TRBV18
d_gene: .
j_gene: TRBJ1-1
abundance: .
CDR3nt: TGTGCCAGCTCACCGGGACAAGACACTGAAGCTTTCTTT
CDR3aa: CASSPGQDTEAFF

v_gene: TRBV5-4
d_gene: .
j_gene: TRBJ1-2
abundance: .
CDR3nt: TGTGCCAGCAGCTGGGACATGTATGGCTACACCTTC
CDR3aa: CASSWDMYGYTF

v_gene: TRBV7-8
d_gene: .
j_gene: TRBJ2-7
abundance: .
CDR3nt: TGTGCCAGCAGCCCTTCTTACGAGCAGTACTTC
CDR3aa: CASSPSYEQYF